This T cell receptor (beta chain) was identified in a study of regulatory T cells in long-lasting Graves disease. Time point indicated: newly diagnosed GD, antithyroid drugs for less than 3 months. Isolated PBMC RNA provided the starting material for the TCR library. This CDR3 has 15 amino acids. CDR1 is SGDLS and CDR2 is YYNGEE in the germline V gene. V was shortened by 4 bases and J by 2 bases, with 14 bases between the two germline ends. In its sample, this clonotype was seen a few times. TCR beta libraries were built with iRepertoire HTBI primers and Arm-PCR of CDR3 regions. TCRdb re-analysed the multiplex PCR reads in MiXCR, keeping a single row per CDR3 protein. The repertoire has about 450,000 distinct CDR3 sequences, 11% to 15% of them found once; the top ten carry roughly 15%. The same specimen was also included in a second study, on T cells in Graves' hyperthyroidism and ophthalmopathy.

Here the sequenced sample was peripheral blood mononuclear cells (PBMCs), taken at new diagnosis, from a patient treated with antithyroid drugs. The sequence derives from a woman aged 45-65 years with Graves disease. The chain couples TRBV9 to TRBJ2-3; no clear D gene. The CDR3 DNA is TGTGCCAGCAGCCCCCCGTCAGCACCCACAGATACGCAGTATTTT. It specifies CASSPPSAPTDTQYF.